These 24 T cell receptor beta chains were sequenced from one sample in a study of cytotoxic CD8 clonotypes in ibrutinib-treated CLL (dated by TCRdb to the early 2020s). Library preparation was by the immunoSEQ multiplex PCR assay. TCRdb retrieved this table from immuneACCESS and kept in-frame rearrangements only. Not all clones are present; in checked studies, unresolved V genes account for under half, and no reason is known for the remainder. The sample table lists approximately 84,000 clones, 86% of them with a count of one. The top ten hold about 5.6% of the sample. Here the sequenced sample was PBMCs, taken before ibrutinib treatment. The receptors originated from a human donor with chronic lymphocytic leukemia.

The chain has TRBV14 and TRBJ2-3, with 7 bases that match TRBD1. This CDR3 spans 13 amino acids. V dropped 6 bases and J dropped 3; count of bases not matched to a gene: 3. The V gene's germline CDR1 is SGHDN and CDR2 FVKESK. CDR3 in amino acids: CASSQQGTDTQYF. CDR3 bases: TGTGCCAGCAGTCAACAGGGGACAGATACGCAGTATTTT.

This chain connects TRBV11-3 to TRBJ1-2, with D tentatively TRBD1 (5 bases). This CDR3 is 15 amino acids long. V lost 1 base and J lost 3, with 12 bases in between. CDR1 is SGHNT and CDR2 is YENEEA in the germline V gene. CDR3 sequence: CASSLAGLVDYGYTF. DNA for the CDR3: TGTGCCAGCAGCTTAGCAGGGTTGGTCGACTATGGCTACACCTTC.

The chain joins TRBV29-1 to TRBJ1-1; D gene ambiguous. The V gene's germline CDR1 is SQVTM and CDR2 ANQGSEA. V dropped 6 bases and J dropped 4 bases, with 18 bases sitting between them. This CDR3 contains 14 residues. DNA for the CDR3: TGCAGCGTCGGACCGCGGGGTGGAAGCACTGAAGCTTTCTTT. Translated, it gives CSVGPRGGSTEAFF.

This CDR3 is CASSQSEVSGPDTQYF. DNA of the CDR3: TGCGCCAGCAGCCAAAGTGAGGTATCGGGCCCAGATACGCAGTATTTT. The rearrangement uses TRBV4-1 and TRBJ2-3, with unresolved D. Trimming removed 2 bases at V and 4 bases at J, with 16 bases between. The CDR3 is 16 amino acids. Per germline, CDR1 MGHRA and CDR2 YSYEKL.

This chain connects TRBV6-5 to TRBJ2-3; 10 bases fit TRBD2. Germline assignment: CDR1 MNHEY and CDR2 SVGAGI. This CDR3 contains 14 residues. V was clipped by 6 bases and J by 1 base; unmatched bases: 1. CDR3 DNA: TGTGCCAGCAGACTAGCGGGGCGCACAGATACGCAGTATTTT. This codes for CASRLAGRTDTQYF.

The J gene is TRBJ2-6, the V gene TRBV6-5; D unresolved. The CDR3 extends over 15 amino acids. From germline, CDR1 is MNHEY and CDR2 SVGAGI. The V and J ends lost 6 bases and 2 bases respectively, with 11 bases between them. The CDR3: CASSPKGTGANVLTF. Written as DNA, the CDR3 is TGTGCCAGCAGCCCAAAGGGTACTGGGGCCAACGTCCTGACTTTC.

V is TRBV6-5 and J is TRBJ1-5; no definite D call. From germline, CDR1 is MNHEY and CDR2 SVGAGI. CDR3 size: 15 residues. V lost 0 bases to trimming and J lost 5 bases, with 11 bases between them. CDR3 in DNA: TGTGCCAGCAGTTACTCGCCAGGCCTCCATCAGCCCCAGCATTTT. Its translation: CASSYSPGLHQPQHF.

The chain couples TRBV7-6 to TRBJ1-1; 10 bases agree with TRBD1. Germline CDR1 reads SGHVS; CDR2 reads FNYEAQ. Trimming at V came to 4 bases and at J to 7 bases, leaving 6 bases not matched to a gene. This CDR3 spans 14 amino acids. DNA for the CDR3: TGTGCCAGCAGCTCCGGGACAGGGGATTATGAAGCTTTCTTT. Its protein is CASSSGTGDYEAFF.

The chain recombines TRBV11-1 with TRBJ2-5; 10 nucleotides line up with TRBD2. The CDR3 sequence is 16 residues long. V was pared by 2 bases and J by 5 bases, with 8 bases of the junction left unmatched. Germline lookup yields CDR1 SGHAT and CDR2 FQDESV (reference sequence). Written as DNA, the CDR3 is TGTGCCAGCAGCTTATATTTTAGCGGGAGGATGGAGACCCAGTACTTC. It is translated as CASSLYFSGRMETQYF.

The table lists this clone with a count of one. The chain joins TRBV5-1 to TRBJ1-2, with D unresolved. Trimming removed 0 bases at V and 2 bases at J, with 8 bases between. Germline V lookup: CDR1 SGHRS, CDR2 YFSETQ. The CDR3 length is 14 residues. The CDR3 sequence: CASSLGNQNYGYTF. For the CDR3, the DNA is TGCGCCAGCAGCTTGGGTAATCAGAACTATGGCTACACCTTC. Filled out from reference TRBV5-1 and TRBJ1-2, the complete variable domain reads KAGVTQTPRYLIKTRGQQVTLSCSPISGHRSVSWYQQTPGQGLQFLFEYFSETQRNKGNFPGRFSGRQFSNSRSEMNVSTLELGDSALYLCASSLGNQNYGYTFGSGTRLTVV.

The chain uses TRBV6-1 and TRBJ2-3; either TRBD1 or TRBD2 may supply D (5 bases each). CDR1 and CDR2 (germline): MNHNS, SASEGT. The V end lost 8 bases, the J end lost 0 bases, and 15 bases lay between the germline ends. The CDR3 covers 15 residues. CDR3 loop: CASANPGASTDTQYF. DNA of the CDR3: TGTGCCAGCGCTAACCCCGGGGCCAGCACAGATACGCAGTATTTT.

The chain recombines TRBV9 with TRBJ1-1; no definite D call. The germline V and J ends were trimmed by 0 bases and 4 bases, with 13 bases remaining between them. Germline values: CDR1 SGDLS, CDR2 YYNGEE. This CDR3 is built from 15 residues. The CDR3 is CASSVGLGLGTEAFF. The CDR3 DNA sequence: TGTGCCAGCAGCGTAGGCTTAGGGCTTGGCACTGAAGCTTTCTTT.

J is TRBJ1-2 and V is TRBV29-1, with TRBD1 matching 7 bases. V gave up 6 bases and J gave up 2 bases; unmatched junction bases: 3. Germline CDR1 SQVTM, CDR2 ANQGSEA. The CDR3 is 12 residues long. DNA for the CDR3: TGCAGCGTAGGGACAGAGAACTATGGCTACACCTTC. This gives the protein CSVGTENYGYTF.

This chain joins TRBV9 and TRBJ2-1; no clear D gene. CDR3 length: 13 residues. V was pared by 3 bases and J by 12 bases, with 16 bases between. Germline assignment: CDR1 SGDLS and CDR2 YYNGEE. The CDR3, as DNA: TGTGCCAGCAGCGATCTTTTCTTGGTGGGGCAGTTCTTC. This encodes CASSDLFLVGQFF.

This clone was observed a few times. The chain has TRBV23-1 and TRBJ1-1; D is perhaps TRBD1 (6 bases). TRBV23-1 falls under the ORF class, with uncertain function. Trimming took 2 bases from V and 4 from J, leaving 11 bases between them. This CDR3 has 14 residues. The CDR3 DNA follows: TGCGCCAGCAGTCAACCAGGGGCGTGCACTGAAGCTTTCTTT. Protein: CASSQPGACTEAFF.

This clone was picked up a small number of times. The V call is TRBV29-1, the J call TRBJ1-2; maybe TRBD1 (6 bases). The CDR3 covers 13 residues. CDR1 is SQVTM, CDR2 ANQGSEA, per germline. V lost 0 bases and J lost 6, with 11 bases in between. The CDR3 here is CSVEDPGGHGYTF. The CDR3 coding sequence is TGCAGCGTTGAAGATCCGGGGGGGCATGGCTACACCTTC.

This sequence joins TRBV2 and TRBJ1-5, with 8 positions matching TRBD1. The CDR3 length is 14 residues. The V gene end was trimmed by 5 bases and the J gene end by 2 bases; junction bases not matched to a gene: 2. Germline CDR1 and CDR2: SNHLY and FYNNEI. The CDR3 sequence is CASSSTGGNQPQHF. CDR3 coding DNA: TGTGCCAGCAGTTCGACAGGGGGCAATCAGCCCCAGCATTTT.

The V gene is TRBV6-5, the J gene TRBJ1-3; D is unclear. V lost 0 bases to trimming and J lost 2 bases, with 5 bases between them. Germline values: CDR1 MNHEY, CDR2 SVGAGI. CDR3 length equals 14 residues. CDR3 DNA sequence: TGTGCCAGCAGTTACTCCCAGACTGGAAACACCATATATTTT. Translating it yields CASSYSQTGNTIYF.

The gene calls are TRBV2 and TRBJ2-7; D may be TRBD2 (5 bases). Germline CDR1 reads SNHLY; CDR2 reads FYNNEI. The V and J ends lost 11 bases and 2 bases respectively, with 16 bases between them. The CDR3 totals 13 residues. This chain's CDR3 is CARGSAATYEQYF. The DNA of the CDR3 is TGTGCCCGAGGCTCAGCGGCTACCTACGAGCAGTACTTC.

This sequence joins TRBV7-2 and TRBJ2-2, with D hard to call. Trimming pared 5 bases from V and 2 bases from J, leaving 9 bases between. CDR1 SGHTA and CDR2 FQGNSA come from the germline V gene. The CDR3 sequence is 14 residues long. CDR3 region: CASSPTINTGELFF. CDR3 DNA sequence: TGTGCCAGCAGCCCGACGATCAACACCGGGGAGCTGTTTTTT.

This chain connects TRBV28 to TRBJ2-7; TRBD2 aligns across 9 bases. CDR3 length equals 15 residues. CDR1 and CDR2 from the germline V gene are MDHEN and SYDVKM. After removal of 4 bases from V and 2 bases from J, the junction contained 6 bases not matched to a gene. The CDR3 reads CASSSPASGAYEQYF. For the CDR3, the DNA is TGTGCCAGCAGTTCCCCCGCTAGCGGGGCCTACGAGCAGTACTTC.

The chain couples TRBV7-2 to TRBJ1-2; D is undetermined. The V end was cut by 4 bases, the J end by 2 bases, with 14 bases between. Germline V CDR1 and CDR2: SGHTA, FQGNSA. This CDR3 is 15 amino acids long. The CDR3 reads CASSSPRTSNYGYTF. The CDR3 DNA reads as TGTGCCAGCAGCTCCCCCAGGACCTCCAACTATGGCTACACCTTC.

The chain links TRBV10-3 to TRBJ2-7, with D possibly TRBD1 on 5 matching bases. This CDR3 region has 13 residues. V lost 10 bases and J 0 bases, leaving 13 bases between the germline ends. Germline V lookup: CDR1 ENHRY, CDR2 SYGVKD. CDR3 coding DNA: TGTGCCACCCGCAGGGATATCTCCTACGAGCAGTACTTC. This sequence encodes CATRRDISYEQYF.

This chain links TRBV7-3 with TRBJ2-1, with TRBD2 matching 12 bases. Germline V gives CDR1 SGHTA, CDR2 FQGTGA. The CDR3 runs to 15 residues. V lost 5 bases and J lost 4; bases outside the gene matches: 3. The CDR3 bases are TGTGCCAGCAGCGGCCTAGCGGGAGGGTACAATGAGCAGTTCTTC. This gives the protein CASSGLAGGYNEQFF.